These T cell receptor beta chains were read from a single sample in a study of immune evolution from preneoplasia to lung adenocarcinoma. TCRdb keeps only in-frame clones here, not all; method: immunoSEQ multiplex PCR. The table has 15,000 or so clones, 85% seen once. The sequenced sample was FFPE lung adenocarcinoma in situ tissue. The source of these receptors is a donor at least 70 years old with lung adenocarcinoma. Each CDR3 is given with its conserved first and last residue. The D gene is left open where the match is weak. Clone size is shown for a subset of rows, as once, few, many or a class of expanded clone.

abundance	j_gene	v_gene	d_gene	CDR3aa	CDR3nt
NA	TRBJ2-1	TRBV10-1	TRBD1	CASSEFGEQGNNEQFF	TGCGCCAGCAGTGAGTTTGGGGAACAGGGGAACAATGAGCAGTTCTTC
few	TRBJ1-5	TRBV28	NA	CASSPGGGGNQPQHF	TGTGCCAGCAGTCCTGGCGGGGGCGGCAATCAGCCCCAGCATTTT
NA	TRBJ1-4	TRBV28	TRBD1	CASRVPGQGVEKLFF	TGTGCCAGCAGAGTTCCGGGACAGGGGGTCGAAAAACTGTTTTTT
NA	TRBJ2-1	TRBV9	NA	CASSVGHSYNEQFF	TGTGCCAGCAGCGTAGGTCACTCCTACAATGAGCAGTTCTTC
NA	TRBJ1-4	TRBV10-2	NA	CASTGHLNEKLFF	TGCGCCAGTACGGGGCACCTGAATGAAAAACTGTTTTTT
NA	TRBJ1-3	TRBV9	NA	CASSVMGRDANTIYF	TGTGCCAGCAGCGTAATGGGCAGGGACGCAAACACCATATATTTT
NA	TRBJ2-2	TRBV2	NA	CASSSTSTSTGELFF	TGTGCCAGCAGTTCTACGTCGACAAGCACCGGGGAGCTGTTTTTT
NA	TRBJ1-5	TRBV6-6	NA	CASSYDVPGYGQPQHF	TGTGCCAGCAGTTACGATGTGCCAGGGTATGGTCAGCCCCAGCATTTT
NA	TRBJ2-1	TRBV19	TRBD2	CASSPSGRDEQFF	TGTGCCAGTAGTCCGAGCGGGAGAGATGAGCAGTTCTTC
NA	TRBJ2-7	TRBV30	TRBD1	CAWRDREVKGEQYF	TGTGCCTGGAGGGACAGGGAGGTAAAGGGCGAGCAGTACTTC
once	TRBJ1-6	TRBV7-2	NA	CASSIMAGAELGSPLHF	TGTGCCAGCAGCATAATGGCGGGGGCAGAGTTAGGTTCACCCCTCCACTTT
few	TRBJ1-2	TRBV29-1	NA	CSVDVGLNYGYTF	TGCAGCGTTGATGTGGGATTAAACTATGGCTACACCTTC
few	TRBJ1-3	TRBV7-9	TRBD1	CASSLGTGFPGNTIYF	TGTGCCAGCAGCTTAGGGACAGGTTTCCCTGGAAACACCATATATTTT
few	TRBJ2-4	TRBV28	TRBD2	CASRRLAGVNIQYF	TGTGCCAGCAGACGTCTAGCGGGAGTAAACATTCAGTACTTC
NA	TRBJ2-1	TRBV11-2	NA	CASTLGPTTSEQFF	TGTGCCAGCACCCTAGGCCCCACAACTAGCGAGCAGTTCTTC
NA	TRBJ1-2	TRBV7-2	NA	CASSLWRNYGYTF	TGTGCCAGCAGCTTATGGAGAAACTATGGCTACACCTTC
NA	TRBJ2-3	TRBV5-1	NA	CASSDRLTDTQYF	TGCGCCAGCAGCGACAGGTTGACAGATACGCAGTATTTT
NA	TRBJ2-1	TRBV5-1	NA	CASSRGPYNEQFF	TGCGCCAGCAGCCGGGGCCCCTACAATGAGCAGTTCTTC
NA	TRBJ2-1	TRBV28	NA	CASSLRDEQFF	TGTGCCAGCAGTTTAAGGGATGAGCAGTTCTTC
NA	TRBJ2-7	TRBV28	NA	CASSFSWGLAQYF	TGTGCCAGCAGTTTCAGTTGGGGTCTGGCGCAGTACTTC
NA	TRBJ2-1	TRBV7-2	NA	CASSLRHEQFF	TGTGCCAGCAGCTTACGCCATGAGCAGTTCTTC
NA	TRBJ2-2	TRBV19	TRBD2	CASTLGPRTSGSFGTGELFF	TGTGCCAGTACCCTCGGCCCCCGGACTAGCGGGAGCTTTGGAACCGGGGAGCTGTTTTTT
once	TRBJ1-3	TRBV28	NA	CASSSFSQVQNTIYF	TGTGCCAGCAGTTCCTTTAGCCAGGTACAAAACACCATATATTTT
NA	TRBJ1-5	TRBV18	TRBD1	CASSQRQGNSNQPQHF	TGTGCCAGCTCACAAAGACAGGGGAATAGCAATCAGCCCCAGCATTTT
NA	TRBJ1-2	TRBV9	NA	CASSDPFYGYTF	TGTGCCAGCAGCGACCCTTTCTATGGCTACACCTTC